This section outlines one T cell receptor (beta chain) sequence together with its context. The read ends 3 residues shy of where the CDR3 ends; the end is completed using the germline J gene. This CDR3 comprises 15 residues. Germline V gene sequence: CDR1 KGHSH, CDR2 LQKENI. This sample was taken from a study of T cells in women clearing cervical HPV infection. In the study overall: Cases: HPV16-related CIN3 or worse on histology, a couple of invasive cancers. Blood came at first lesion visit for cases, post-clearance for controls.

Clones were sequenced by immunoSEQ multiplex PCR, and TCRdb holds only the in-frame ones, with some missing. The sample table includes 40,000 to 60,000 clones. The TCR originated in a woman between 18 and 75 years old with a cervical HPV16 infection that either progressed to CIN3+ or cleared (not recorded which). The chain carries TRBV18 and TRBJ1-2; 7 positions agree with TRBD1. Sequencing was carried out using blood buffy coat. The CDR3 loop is CASSKPRDSNYDYTF. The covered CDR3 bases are TGTGCCAGCTCAAAGCCCCGGGACAGTAACTACGAC.